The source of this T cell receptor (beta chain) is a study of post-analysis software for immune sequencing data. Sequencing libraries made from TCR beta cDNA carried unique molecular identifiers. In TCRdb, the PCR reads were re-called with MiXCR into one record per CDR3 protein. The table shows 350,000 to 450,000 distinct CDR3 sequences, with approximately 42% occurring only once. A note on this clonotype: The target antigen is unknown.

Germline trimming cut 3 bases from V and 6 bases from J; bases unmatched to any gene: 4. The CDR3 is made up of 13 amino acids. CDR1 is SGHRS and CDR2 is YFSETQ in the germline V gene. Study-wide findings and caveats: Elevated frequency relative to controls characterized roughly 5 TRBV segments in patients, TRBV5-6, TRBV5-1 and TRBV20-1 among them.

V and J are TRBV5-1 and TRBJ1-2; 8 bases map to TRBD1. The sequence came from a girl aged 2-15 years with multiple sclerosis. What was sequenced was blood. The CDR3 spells CASSSSGGDGYTF. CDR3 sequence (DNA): TGCGCCAGCAGCTCTTCAGGGGGCGATGGCTACACCTTC.